This TCR beta chain was retrieved from a study of blood T cell repertoires in COVID-19. Background on the study: The United States, Italy and Spain provided the acute and convalescent COVID-19 samples.

This table comes from immunoSEQ multiplex PCR, and its TCRdb copy is limited to in-frame clones, with some not included. The repertoire holds 100,000 to 150,000 clones, with about 83% as singletons. CDR3 length: 14 amino acids. The germline V gene encodes CDR1 SGHAT and CDR2 FQDESV (reference sequence). Trimming removed 5 bases from V and 4 bases from J, with 14 bases in between. The V gene is TRBV11-1, the J gene TRBJ1-2, with D maybe TRBD1 (5 bases). The sequenced sample was peripheral blood. The sequence derives from a man aged 35 to 55 with active or convalescent COVID-19. Here the CDR3 DNA reads TGTGCCAGCAGCCTAAGCGGGCAGGGCTATGGCTACACCTTC. This codes for CASSLSGQGYGYTF. The variable domain in full, completed from reference TRBV11-1 and TRBJ1-2, reads EAEVAQSPRYKITEKSQAVAFWCDPISGHATLYWYRQILGQGPELLVQFQDESVVDDSQLPKDRFSAERLKGVDSTLKIQPAELGDSAMYLCASSLSGQGYGYTFGSGTRLTVV.